This T cell receptor (beta chain) was captured by sequencing in a study of blood T cell repertoires in COVID-19. Turning to the study itself: The cDNA or gDNA used as material had been derived from T cells, B-cell-depleted T cells, or PBMCs.

V shed 5 bases and J 0 bases; nucleotides not matched to a gene: 7. CDR1 is KGHSH, CDR2 LQKENI, per germline. This CDR3 region has 15 residues. Authors' analysis steps: From reference gene primer amplification, estimates of nucleated cell counts were derived. The protocol was immunoSEQ multiplex PCR, while the TCRdb copy is restricted to in-frame clones and leaves out a portion. V and J calls and clone size are those listed in that table; D and trimming were worked out from the DNA. The sample consists of 80,000 to 100,000 clones, about nine tenths of them appearing once. The sequence came from a human donor with active COVID-19. The donor label of this sample is uncertain. Material: peripheral blood. The chain carries TRBV18 and TRBJ2-7, with 7 bases aligning to TRBD1. Here the CDR3 reads CASSSGQISSYEQYF. CDR3 in DNA: TGTGCCAGCTCATCGGGACAGATCAGCTCCTACGAGCAGTACTTC. Using reference TRBV18 and TRBJ2-7 for the parts outside the CDR3, the full variable domain is NAGVMQNPRHLVRRRGQEARLRCSPMKGHSHVYWYRQLPEEGLKFMVYLQKENIIDESGMPKERFSAEFPKEGPSILRIQQVVRGDSAAYFCASSSGQISSYEQYFGPGTRLTVT.